The 9 T cell receptor beta chains in this list originate from one sample, sequenced in a study of CD8+ T cells in alopecia areata. Sequencing templates came from extracted RNA that was reverse transcribed into cDNA. This table comes from immunoSEQ multiplex PCR, and its TCRdb copy is limited to in-frame clones, with some not included. The table includes 150,000 to 200,000 clones, more than 50% detected once. This sample's treatment: oral pan-JAK inhibitor, 5-10 mg twice daily. The sample consisted of CD4+ T cells sorted from blood, taken at week 24, from a patient treated with tofacitinib. Receptors originate from a human donor with alopecia areata.

V and J are TRBV29-1 and TRBJ1-5; D unclear. Per germline, CDR1 SQVTM and CDR2 ANQGSEA. The CDR3 extends over 12 amino acids. The V end was cut by 4 bases, the J end by 0 bases, with 4 bases between. CDR3 residues: CSVASSNQPQHF. The CDR3 DNA is TGCAGCGTTGCCAGTAGCAATCAGCCCCAGCATTTT.

Only a few counts were recorded for this clone. The chain couples TRBV14 to TRBJ1-6, with 7 positions matching TRBD1. J was trimmed by 10 bases and V by 1 base; bases with no gene match: 4. Germline values: CDR1 SGHDN, CDR2 FVKESK. This CDR3 contains 14 residues. CDR3 in DNA: TGTGCCAGCAGCCAAGGACAGGGATCCTCACCCCTCCACTTT. Its protein is CASSQGQGSSPLHF.

V is TRBV29-1 and J is TRBJ1-1; D possibly corresponds to TRBD1 (6 bases). This CDR3 is 12 amino acids long. CDR1 and CDR2 from the germline V gene are SQVTM and ANQGSEA. Between the trimmed V and J ends, which lost 7 bases and 4 bases, there was a span of 13 bases. As DNA, the CDR3 is TGCAGCGCCTCACAGGGAAGCACTGAAGCTTTCTTT. Its translation is CSASQGSTEAFF.

The chain is built from TRBV29-1 and TRBJ2-5; D gene uncertain. In germline, CDR1 is SQVTM, CDR2 ANQGSEA. The CDR3 spans 14 residues. Trimming removed 6 bases from V and 2 bases from J, with 16 bases in between. The CDR3 DNA follows: TGCAGCGTGGACCTCGGGCAGACTCAAGAGACCCAGTACTTC. It yields the protein CSVDLGQTQETQYF.

The V and J genes are TRBV6-1 and TRBJ1-5; D possibly corresponds to TRBD1 (5 bases). This CDR3 comprises 13 residues. Per germline, CDR1 MNHNS and CDR2 SASEGT. The germline V and J ends were trimmed by 8 bases and 3 bases, with 11 bases remaining between them. CDR3 residues: CASEEGNNQPQHF. The CDR3 DNA follows: TGTGCCAGCGAGGAGGGGAACAATCAGCCCCAGCATTTT.

In DNA, the CDR3 is TGTGCCACCAGCAGAGATTTCCGATCGTTGCGGGAGACCCAGTACTTC. Translation gives CATSRDFRSLRETQYF. The chain carries TRBV15 and TRBJ2-5; D is unclear. The CDR3 sequence is 16 residues long. With 0 bases removed from V and 5 bases from J, the gap between germline ends came to 16 bases. Germline V gene lookup returns CDR1 LNHNV and CDR2 YYDKDF (reference sequence).

This rearrangement joins TRBV15 to TRBJ1-1; the D is unclear. This CDR3 is built from 17 residues. Per germline, CDR1 LNHNV and CDR2 YYDKDF (reference sequence). V lost 0 bases, J lost 1 base, and 15 bases lay in between. For the CDR3, the DNA is TGTGCCACCAGCAGAGATCATTCGGTACAACAGAACACTGAAGCTTTCTTT. This encodes CATSRDHSVQQNTEAFF.

The chain combines TRBV30 with TRBJ2-5; TRBD2 aligns across 7 bases. This CDR3 region has 14 residues. CDR1 and CDR2 from the germline V gene are GTSNPN and SVGIG (reference sequence). V trimming: 0 bases; J trimming: 4 bases; junction bases outside the gene matches: 5. The CDR3 reads CAWSVGGGGETQYF. CDR3 DNA sequence: TGTGCCTGGAGTGTAGGCGGGGGAGGAGAGACCCAGTACTTC.

This chain connects TRBV12-5 to TRBJ2-3; no definite D call. V was cut by 0 bases and J by 4 bases, with 14 bases left in between. Germline V gives CDR1 LGHNT, CDR2 FRNRAP. The CDR3 has 16 amino acids. CDR3 residues: CASGLVVGEGPDTQYF. DNA for the CDR3: TGTGCTAGTGGTTTGGTAGTAGGCGAAGGGCCAGATACGCAGTATTTT.